The text below deals with one T cell receptor (beta chain). What it recognizes is unknown. These data are taken from a study of T cells in Graves' hyperthyroidism and ophthalmopathy. Whole-study results and caveats: Ophthalmopathy was separated from stable hyperthyroidism by a 13 V-J model. Blood held most thyroid clonotypes expanded above 0.001 frequency.

Those patients with uncontrolled infection, other autoimmune disease, pregnancy or lactation were excluded. The germline gives CDR1 SQVTM, CDR2 ANQGSEA. The V segment lost 7 bases and the J segment 4 bases; nucleotides outside the gene matches: 6. The CDR3 is 13 residues long. Amplification of TCR beta CDR3 regions used RNA as the template. The HTBI primer set drove a first-round RT-PCR of the TCR CDR3. TCRdb passed the multiplex PCR reads through MiXCR, listing each CDR3 protein once. The sample contains hundreds of thousands of distinct CDR3 sequences, less than 45% of which appear only once. V gene TRBV29-1 combines with J gene TRBJ2-5; 10 positions match TRBD1. The source of this sequence is an adult man with Graves' disease, either hyperthyroidism or ophthalmopathy (not recorded which). Sample: peripheral blood or thyroid tissue (not recorded which). The CDR3 sequence: CSATGTGVETQYF. CDR3 in DNA: TGCAGCGCAACCGGGACAGGGGTAGAGACCCAGTACTTC.